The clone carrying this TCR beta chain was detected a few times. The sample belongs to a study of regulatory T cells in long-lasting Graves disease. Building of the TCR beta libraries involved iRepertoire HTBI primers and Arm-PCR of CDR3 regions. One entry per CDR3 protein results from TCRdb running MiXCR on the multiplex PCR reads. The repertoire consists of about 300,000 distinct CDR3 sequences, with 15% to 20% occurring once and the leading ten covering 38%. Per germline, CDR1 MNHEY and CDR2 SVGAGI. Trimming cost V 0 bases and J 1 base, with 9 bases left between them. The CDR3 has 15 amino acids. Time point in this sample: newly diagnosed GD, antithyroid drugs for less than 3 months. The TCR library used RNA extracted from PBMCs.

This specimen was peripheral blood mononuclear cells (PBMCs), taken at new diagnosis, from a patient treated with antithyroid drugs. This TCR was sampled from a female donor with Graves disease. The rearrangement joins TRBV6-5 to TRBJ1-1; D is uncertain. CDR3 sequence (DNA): TGTGCCAGCAGTTACTCGATGGCAGGGAACACTGAAGCTTTCTTT. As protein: CASSYSMAGNTEAFF.